The 25 T cell receptor beta chains below all came from one sample that was sequenced in a study of blood T cell repertoires in COVID-19. Using immunoSEQ multiplex PCR, the repertoire was profiled, and TCRdb retains in-frame clones only, with some absent. The sample lists under 75,000 clones, roughly 92% occurring once. The sample taken for sequencing was peripheral blood. These receptors originate from a man in his fifties with active COVID-19.

This clone appeared once. V and J are TRBV2 and TRBJ2-1; 7 bases line up with TRBD1. The CDR3 has 14 amino acids. The J segment lost 7 bases and the V segment lost 8 bases, leaving 11 bases of the junction unmatched. Germline loops: CDR1 SNHLY, CDR2 FYNNEI. For the CDR3, the DNA is TGTGCCAGCCCGGGACAGAGGGCTCGGAATGAGCAGTTCTTC. Translated: CASPGQRARNEQFF.

The V and J genes are TRBV5-1 and TRBJ1-2; 9 bases fit TRBD1. The CDR3 is made up of 17 amino acids. The ends lost 0 bases at V and 3 bases at J; junction bases unmatched: 9. CDR1 and CDR2 (germline): SGHRS, YFSETQ. CDR3 sequence (DNA): TGCGCCAGCAGCTTGGGTTATGGGACAGGGCCCGACTATGGCTACACCTTC. Amino acids: CASSLGYGTGPDYGYTF. Looking up the rest from reference TRBV5-1 and TRBJ1-2 gives the full variable domain: KAGVTQTPRYLIKTRGQQVTLSCSPISGHRSVSWYQQTPGQGLQFLFEYFSETQRNKGNFPGRFSGRQFSNSRSEMNVSTLELGDSALYLCASSLGYGTGPDYGYTFGSGTRLTVV.

The chain joins TRBV10-3 to TRBJ2-7, with D tentatively TRBD1 (5 bases). Looked up from germline, CDR1 is ENHRY and CDR2 is SYGVKD. CDR3 size: 15 residues. V was cut by 2 bases and J by 4 bases, with 15 bases left in between. This chain's CDR3 is CAISESQGLGYEQYF. CDR3 bases: TGTGCCATCAGTGAGAGTCAGGGTTTGGGGTACGAGCAGTACTTC.

The J gene is TRBJ1-1, the V gene TRBV11-2; weak D call: TRBD1 (5 bases). The CDR3 spans 15 residues. Trimming cost V 0 bases and J 11 bases, with 19 bases left between them. Germline lookup yields CDR1 SGHAT and CDR2 FQNNGV. The CDR3 DNA sequence: TGTGCCAGCAGCTTAGAATACGCCAGGGAAGGGGTGGCTTTCTTT. Translated: CASSLEYAREGVAFF.

J is TRBJ2-5 and V is TRBV11-3; 11 bases fit TRBD2. Germline assignment: CDR1 SGHNT and CDR2 YENEEA. The length of the CDR3 is 15 residues. J was trimmed by 4 bases and V by 5 bases; bases with no gene match: 6. The CDR3 region is CASSPTSGVGETQYF. The CDR3 DNA is TGTGCCAGCAGCCCGACTAGCGGGGTTGGAGAGACCCAGTACTTC.

V usage is TRBV6-5 and J usage is TRBJ2-1; 13 nucleotides align to TRBD2. The CDR3 is 15 amino acids. Losses at the gene ends were 7 bases for V and 6 bases for J; bases not matched to a gene: 6. Germline CDR1 reads MNHEY; CDR2 reads SVGAGI. The CDR3 DNA reads as TGTGCCAGCACTCGGACTAGCGGGAGTCCCAATGAGCAGTTCTTC. Translated, it gives CASTRTSGSPNEQFF.

The chain recombines TRBV28 with TRBJ1-2; possible D gene TRBD1, 6 bases. Germline V gene sequence: CDR1 MDHEN, CDR2 SYDVKM. The CDR3 sequence is 11 residues long. Trimming removed 8 bases from V and 6 bases from J, with 10 bases in between. The CDR3 region is CASRTVDGYTF. In DNA, the CDR3 is TGTGCCAGCCGGACAGTCGATGGCTACACCTTC.

This chain links TRBV19 with TRBJ2-6; 10 bases match TRBD1. The length of the CDR3 is 15 residues. CDR1 and CDR2 (germline): LNHDA, SQIVND (reference sequence). V lost 10 bases, J lost 0 bases, and 3 bases stayed unmatched. The CDR3 region has the DNA TGTGCCACAAGGACAGGGGGCTCTGGGGCCAACGTCCTGACTTTC. The encoded protein is CATRTGGSGANVLTF.

The rearrangement uses TRBV28 and TRBJ2-7; D perhaps matches TRBD1 (5 bases). Per germline, CDR1 MDHEN and CDR2 SYDVKM. The CDR3 covers 18 residues. V gave up 5 bases and J gave up 6 bases, with 29 bases separating them. The CDR3 DNA reads TGTGCCAGCAGTCCCCGCTTATTGGGCAGGGTAGGTATAGGCGAGCAGTACTTC. This codes for CASSPRLLGRVGIGEQYF.

This chain links TRBV24-1 with TRBJ2-1; 10 bases line up with TRBD1. The germline V gene encodes CDR1 KGHDR and CDR2 SFDVKD. The CDR3 contains 16 residues. V lost 4 bases to trimming and J lost 7 bases; unmatched junction nucleotides: 9. DNA for the CDR3: TGTGCCACCAGTGAACCAGGGACAGGGGAGATGAATGAGCAGTTCTTC. Amino acids: CATSEPGTGEMNEQFF.

The chain recombines TRBV5-4 with TRBJ1-2, with D unresolved. Germline CDR1 and CDR2: SGHNT and YYREEE (reference sequence). This CDR3 is 16 amino acids long. Trimming stripped 4 bases from V and 1 base from J, with 17 bases between. Written as DNA, the CDR3 is TGTGCCAGCAGCGGCGGCATGCAAGTCGTTAACTATGGCTACACCTTC. Translated: CASSGGMQVVNYGYTF.

This clone appeared once. V gene TRBV6-5 combines with J gene TRBJ2-5; tentative D call: TRBD2 (6 bases). The ends were cut back, 5 bases at V and 5 bases at J, with 18 bases in the middle. Germline V CDR1 and CDR2: MNHEY, SVGAGI. The CDR3 runs 15 residues. The CDR3 bases are TGTGCCAGCAGTCCTAGCGCACAATCATGGGAGACCCAGTACTTC. Translation: CASSPSAQSWETQYF.

In this sample, this clone turned up once. V and J are TRBV2 and TRBJ2-3; 8 bases fit TRBD2. Germline V lookup: CDR1 SNHLY, CDR2 FYNNEI. The CDR3 is made up of 14 amino acids. Losses at the gene ends were 9 bases for V and 5 bases for J; bases not matched to a gene: 10. CDR3 DNA sequence: TGTGCCAGATCGGGAAGCGGGAGTGAAGATACGCAGTATTTT. Amino acids: CARSGSGSEDTQYF.

The chain combines TRBV7-2 with TRBJ1-5, with D unresolved. This CDR3 has 15 amino acids. Trimming cost V 4 bases and J 6 bases, with 16 bases left between them. Germline CDR1 and CDR2: SGHTA and FQGNSA. The CDR3 loop is CASSSGVSIGQPQHF. The CDR3 bases are TGTGCCAGCAGCTCGGGAGTGTCCATCGGTCAGCCCCAGCATTTT.

This clone was seen once. The V gene is TRBV15, the J gene TRBJ2-7; D is possibly TRBD2 (6 bases). This CDR3 region has 14 residues. CDR1 and CDR2 (germline): LNHNV, YYDKDF (reference sequence). Trimming removed 6 bases from V and 0 bases from J, with 12 bases in between. This CDR3 reads CATRPTSFSYEQYF. The CDR3 nucleotides are TGTGCCACCAGACCTACTAGCTTCTCCTACGAGCAGTACTTC.

The chain couples TRBV2 to TRBJ1-2; 9 positions agree with TRBD1. Trimming took 7 bases from V and 8 from J; bases not matched to a gene: 8. This CDR3 contains 13 residues. Germline V gene data show CDR1 as SNHLY and CDR2 as FYNNEI. The CDR3 region is CASKMDRGWGYTF. CDR3 nucleotides: TGTGCCAGCAAAATGGACAGGGGTTGGGGCTACACCTTC. Supplemented by reference TRBV2 and TRBJ1-2, the full variable domain reads EPEVTQTPSHQVTQMGQEVILRCVPISNHLYFYWYRQILGQKVEFLVSFYNNEISEKSEIFDDQFSVERPDGSNFTLKIRSTKLEDSAMYFCASKMDRGWGYTFGSGTRLTVV.

Only a few counts were recorded for this clone. The V call is TRBV19, the J call TRBJ1-1; D is unresolved. Trimming cost V 6 bases and J 0 bases, with 8 bases left between them. Germline values: CDR1 LNHDA, CDR2 SQIVND (reference sequence). CDR3 size: 13 residues. CDR3 loop: CASRGGMNTEAFF. The CDR3 nucleotides are TGTGCCAGTAGGGGAGGGATGAACACTGAAGCTTTCTTT.

The chain couples TRBV4-2 to TRBJ2-3; D gene unclear. This CDR3 has 17 amino acids. With 0 bases removed from V and 6 bases from J, the gap between germline ends came to 19 bases. Germline lookup yields CDR1 LGHNA and CDR2 YNFKEQ. The CDR3 sequence: CASSQEGNPRTGDTQYF. CDR3 coding DNA: TGTGCCAGCAGCCAAGAAGGAAACCCCCGTACCGGGGATACGCAGTATTTT.

The chain has TRBV28 and TRBJ2-6, with 8 bases fitting TRBD1. V dropped 3 bases and J dropped 1; count of bases not matched to a gene: 11. CDR1 is MDHEN and CDR2 is SYDVKM in the germline V gene. The CDR3 contains 19 residues. CDR3 nucleotides: TGTGCCAGCAGTTTGGTGTATGGGACAGGACCATCTGGGGCCAACGTCCTGACTTTC. Protein product: CASSLVYGTGPSGANVLTF.

The V call is TRBV7-8, the J call TRBJ1-2; D remains unclear. The germline V gene has CDR1 SGHVS and CDR2 FQNEAQ. V was trimmed by 2 bases and J by 4 bases, leaving 14 bases between them. This CDR3 is 15 amino acids long. CDR3 region: CASSLRRQEGYGYTF. Here the CDR3 DNA reads TGTGCCAGCAGCTTAAGGCGGCAGGAGGGCTATGGCTACACCTTC.

The chain recombines TRBV2 with TRBJ1-2; D is ambiguous. V was cut by 1 base and J by 7 bases, with 10 bases left in between. Per germline, CDR1 SNHLY and CDR2 FYNNEI. This CDR3 is 13 amino acids long. This chain's CDR3 is CASSEGVGGGYTF. The CDR3 nucleotides are TGTGCCAGCAGTGAAGGCGTAGGAGGTGGCTACACCTTC.

The chain recombines TRBV11-3 with TRBJ1-1; D is possibly TRBD1 (5 bases). Germline CDR1 reads SGHNT; CDR2 reads YENEEA. The CDR3 is made up of 15 amino acids. V gave up 5 bases and J gave up 0 bases, with 13 bases separating them. In DNA, the CDR3 is TGTGCCAGCAGCCCCGGGGGGACGATGAACACTGAAGCTTTCTTT. As protein: CASSPGGTMNTEAFF.

The chain links TRBV6-5 to TRBJ1-1; 7 bases match TRBD1. With 8 bases clipped from V and 2 bases from J, the junction kept 8 bases outside the gene matches. CDR1 MNHEY and CDR2 SVGAGI come from the germline V gene. The CDR3 runs 14 residues. In DNA, the CDR3 is TGTGCCAGCGAAGACAGGGCTCGTAACACTGAAGCTTTCTTT. It encodes CASEDRARNTEAFF.

V is TRBV7-9 and J is TRBJ2-3, with TRBD2 matching 9 bases. Per the germline V gene, CDR1 is SEHNR and CDR2 is FQNEAQ (reference sequence). This CDR3 spans 14 amino acids. The V segment lost 7 bases and the J segment 4 bases; nucleotides outside the gene matches: 6. The CDR3 sequence: CASNGLASADTQYF. As DNA, the CDR3 is TGTGCCAGCAACGGACTAGCGAGCGCAGATACGCAGTATTTT.

The chain is built from TRBV2 and TRBJ1-1; 8 bases map to TRBD1. The germline V gene encodes CDR1 SNHLY and CDR2 FYNNEI. Germline trimming cut 5 bases from V and 4 bases from J; bases unmatched to any gene: 3. The CDR3 loop spans 13 amino acids. CDR3 amino acids: CASSPTGGTEAFF. The CDR3 DNA sequence: TGTGCCAGCAGTCCTACAGGGGGCACTGAAGCTTTCTTT.